These 7 T cell receptor beta chains came from one sample sequenced in a study of blood T cell repertoires in COVID-19 (dated by TCRdb to between 2020 and 2021). Library generation was performed with the immunoSEQ multiplex PCR assay. The source is immuneACCESS, and TCRdb retained only in-frame sequences with V and J called. Part of the clones is not carried over; for the studies checked, unresolved V genes explain less than half of this, and the remainder is unexplained. The sample table shows 150,000 to 200,000 clones, and more than 85% are seen once. The ten largest clones add up to 0.99% of the sample. What was sequenced was peripheral blood. These receptors were obtained from a young man with acute or convalescent COVID-19.

This chain connects TRBV3-1 (or the pseudogene TRBV3-2) to TRBJ1-5; TRBD1 matches at 7 bases. This CDR3 spans 17 amino acids. V was clipped by 4 bases and J by 2 bases; unmatched bases: 11. Germline CDR1 LGHDT, CDR2 YNNKEL (reference sequence). The CDR3 nucleotides are TGTGCCAGCAGCCTAGGCGGGACAGAGTGGGGCAATCAGCCCCAGCATTTT. Translation gives CASSLGGTEWGNQPQHF.

The CDR3 is CASSQGLVGTEAFF. In DNA form, the CDR3 reads TGCGCCAGCAGTCAGGGGCTCGTCGGCACTGAAGCTTTCTTT. The chain couples TRBV10-2 to TRBJ1-1, with D tentatively TRBD1 (6 bases). The V gene lost 5 bases and the J gene lost 4 bases, with 14 bases spanning the gap. Germline V CDR1 and CDR2: WSHSY, SAAADI. The CDR3 is 14 amino acids.

This rearrangement joins TRBV5-1 to TRBJ1-1, with 12 positions matching TRBD1. V trimming: 3 bases; J trimming: 5 bases; junction bases outside the gene matches: 8. The CDR3 spans 16 residues. The germline V gene encodes CDR1 SGHRS and CDR2 YFSETQ. The DNA of the CDR3 is TGCGCCAGCAGCTCGGGACAGGGGGCGGATTGGACTGAAGCTTTCTTT. Its protein product is CASSSGQGADWTEAFF.

V gene TRBV27 combines with J gene TRBJ2-7; perhaps TRBD1 as D (6 bases). This CDR3 has 13 residues. Trimming left V 5 bases short and J 5 bases short, with 13 bases between. Germline V CDR1 and CDR2: MNHEY, SMNVEV (reference sequence). The CDR3 coding sequence is TGTGCCAGCAGTGTAGGACAGTTTCACGAGCAGTACGTC. Translated, it gives CASSVGQFHEQYV.

This clone was observed a handful of times. The chain joins TRBV9 to TRBJ2-1, with 9 bases fitting TRBD2. Germline V gene data show CDR1 as SGDLS and CDR2 as YYNGEE. V was clipped by 0 bases and J by 7 bases; unmatched bases: 5. This CDR3 spans 15 amino acids. CDR3 nucleotides: TGTGCCAGCAGCGTAGAGCGGGGGGCGGGGAATGAGCAGTTCTTC. Residues: CASSVERGAGNEQFF.

The chain employs TRBV10-2 and TRBJ2-1, with TRBD1 matching 8 bases. Germline V lookup: CDR1 WSHSY, CDR2 SAAADI. The CDR3 is 16 amino acids. V shed 3 bases, J shed 4 bases, and the junction held 8 bases outside the gene matches. CDR3 nucleotides: TGCGCCAGCAGTGATTCGGACAGGGTTGCTTACAATGAGCAGTTCTTC. Translation gives CASSDSDRVAYNEQFF.

This sequence joins TRBV19 and TRBJ2-5; 10 positions agree with TRBD2. CDR1 LNHDA and CDR2 SQIVND come from the germline V gene (reference sequence). V trimming: 3 bases; J trimming: 6 bases; junction bases outside the gene matches: 4. The CDR3 length is 14 residues. The CDR3 DNA reads TGTGCCAGTAGTATTGGGACTAGCGTGAAGACCCAGTACTTC. Residues: CASSIGTSVKTQYF.